The clone carrying this TCR beta chain was seen only a few times. J gave up 7 bases and V 4 bases, and 4 bases lay outside the gene matches. The germline CDR1 and CDR2 sequences are DFQATT and SNEGSKA (reference sequence). CDR3 length equals 13 residues. TCRdb processed the 5' RACE reads anew with MiXCR; each CDR3 protein has one entry. The sample contains roughly 720,000 distinct CDR3 sequences, around a sixth of which appear only once. The data belong to a study of identical twins. In addition, the sample was reused for a study of T cells expressing NK-cell markers.

Sequenced sample: PBMCs. This receptor was taken from a woman aged 18-29 years in good health. This chain links TRBV20-1 with TRBJ1-5, with 10 bases aligning to TRBD1. The CDR3 here is CSATGTGEQPQHF. The DNA of the CDR3 is TGCAGTGCTACCGGGACAGGGGAGCAGCCCCAGCATTTT.